These 20 T cell receptor beta chains share one sample of origin, sequenced in a study of blood T cell repertoires in COVID-19. Produced via immunoSEQ multiplex PCR; TCRdb's table is partial and in-frame only. The sample has about 39,000 clones; 70% to 90% are singletons. The sequencing sample was made of peripheral blood. These receptor sequences come from a middle-aged man with active COVID-19.

The chain couples TRBV27 to TRBJ2-1; TRBD2 aligns across 7 bases. Germline-derived CDR1 and CDR2 are MNHEY and SMNVEV (reference sequence). V shed 5 bases, J shed 0 bases, and the junction held 10 bases outside the gene matches. There are 17 residues in the CDR3. The DNA for the CDR3 is TGTGCCAGCAGTGAGTCTAGCGGACCGAGCTCCTACAATGAGCAGTTCTTC. It codes for CASSESSGPSSYNEQFF.

The rearrangement links TRBV6-5 to TRBJ1-2; D is unclear. The germline V gene has CDR1 MNHEY and CDR2 SVGAGI. The CDR3 consists of 13 residues. Trimming took off 6 bases at V and 2 bases at J, with 10 bases between the two ends. The CDR3, as DNA: TGTGCCAGCAGCTGGGGAGTGAACTATGGCTACACCTTC. It specifies CASSWGVNYGYTF.

The count of this clone is one. The chain combines TRBV7-8 with TRBJ2-1; 7 nucleotides agree with TRBD2. Germline trimming cut 2 bases from V and 7 bases from J; bases unmatched to any gene: 11. Germline CDR1 and CDR2: SGHVS and FQNEAQ. The CDR3 is made up of 16 amino acids. The CDR3 spells CASSLKIAGLKNEQFF. Here the CDR3 DNA reads TGTGCCAGCAGCTTAAAGATAGCGGGCCTCAAGAATGAGCAGTTCTTC.

The gene calls are TRBV5-4 and TRBJ2-1; 11 nucleotides align to TRBD2. The CDR3 is 16 residues long. The V gene's germline CDR1 is SGHNT and CDR2 YYREEE (reference sequence). Trimming took 4 bases from V and 6 from J; bases not matched to a gene: 9. CDR3 DNA: TGTGCCAGCAGCCGCCGACTAGCGGGATCGGTCAATGAGCAGTTCTTC. This gives the protein CASSRRLAGSVNEQFF.

The J gene is TRBJ1-1, the V gene TRBV19, with D tentatively TRBD1 (5 bases). The CDR3 consists of 15 residues. The V gene's germline CDR1 is LNHDA and CDR2 SQIVND (reference sequence). Deletions cut 7 bases from V and 1 base from J, with 16 bases between. The CDR3 loop reads CASIAGGTPNTEAFF. The CDR3 DNA reads TGTGCCAGTATCGCCGGCGGGACTCCGAACACTGAAGCTTTCTTT. Drawing the rest from reference TRBV19 and TRBJ1-1, the complete variable domain is DGGITQSPKYLFRKEGQNVTLSCEQNLNHDAMYWYRQDPGQGLRLIYYSQIVNDFQKGDIAEGYSVSREKKESFPLTVTSAQKNPTAFYLCASIAGGTPNTEAFFGQGTRLTVV.

The V call is TRBV5-4, the J call TRBJ2-1; 9 bases are shared with TRBD2. This CDR3 comprises 15 residues. Trimming at V came to 6 bases and at J to 10 bases, leaving 14 bases not matched to a gene. CDR1 is SGHNT, CDR2 YYREEE, per germline (reference sequence). This chain's CDR3 is CASTAGTSRAREQFF. The DNA of the CDR3 is TGTGCCAGCACCGCCGGGACTAGCAGGGCAAGGGAGCAGTTCTTC. The complete variable domain, with remaining parts taken from reference TRBV5-4 and TRBJ2-1, reads ETGVTQSPTHLIKTRGQQVTLRCSSQSGHNTVSWYQQALGQGPQFIFQYYREEENGRGNFPPRFSGLQFPNYSSELNVNALELDDSALYLCASTAGTSRAREQFFGPGTRLTVL.

The chain recombines TRBV4-2 with TRBJ1-5; D is ambiguous. Deletions cut 0 bases from V and 1 base from J, with 16 bases between. CDR1 is LGHNA and CDR2 is YNFKEQ in the germline V gene. The CDR3 runs 18 residues. CDR3 DNA: TGTGCCAGCAGCCAAGATAACGCAGACTCCTTAAGCAATCAGCCCCAGCATTTT. As protein: CASSQDNADSLSNQPQHF.

The chain couples TRBV6-6 to TRBJ1-5; D not certain. This CDR3 contains 14 residues. Germline V gene sequence: CDR1 MNHNY, CDR2 SVGAGI (reference sequence). Trimming left V 6 bases short and J 1 base short, with 10 bases between. This CDR3 is CASSNGVSNQPQHF. CDR3 nucleotide sequence: TGTGCCAGCAGCAACGGGGTGAGCAATCAGCCCCAGCATTTT.

This clone came up once. This chain uses TRBV21-1 with TRBJ2-5; TRBD2 is taken as the D call from the table, unchecked against the DNA. TRBV21-1 is deemed a pseudogene. The CDR3 spans 15 residues. The CDR3 sequence: CASSKASVVCETQYF. As DNA, the CDR3 is TGTGCCAGCAGCAAAGCGAGCGTCGTCTGCGAGACCCAGTACTTC.

V and J are TRBV29-1 and TRBJ1-2; 10 bases match TRBD1. The V gene end was trimmed by 5 bases and the J gene end by 12 bases; junction bases not matched to a gene: 12. The CDR3 runs 13 residues. Germline CDR1 and CDR2: SQVTM and ANQGSEA. In DNA, the CDR3 is TGCAGCGTTACCGGGACAGGGGCACGGTGGGACACCTTC. This translates into CSVTGTGARWDTF.

V gene TRBV19 combines with J gene TRBJ2-1; 14 bases agree with TRBD2. Germline V gene lookup returns CDR1 LNHDA and CDR2 SQIVND (reference sequence). This CDR3 has 20 amino acids. J was trimmed by 3 bases and V by 5 bases; bases with no gene match: 15. The CDR3 sequence is CASSPKSGGLAGVGYNEQFF. CDR3 coding DNA: TGTGCCAGTAGTCCTAAGTCGGGGGGACTAGCGGGAGTCGGCTACAATGAGCAGTTCTTC.

The chain couples TRBV28 to TRBJ1-2; D is possibly TRBD1 (5 bases). Trimming removed 2 bases at V and 4 bases at J, with 17 bases between. Germline CDR1 is MDHEN and CDR2 is SYDVKM. The CDR3 runs to 16 residues. CDR3 loop: CASSLGASPTFYGYTF. The CDR3 DNA is TGTGCCAGCAGTTTAGGGGCTTCCCCCACCTTCTATGGCTACACCTTC.

CDR3 amino acids: CASSKTGSGQNYGYTF. CDR3 sequence (DNA): TGTGCCAGCAGCAAGACAGGGTCCGGTCAAAACTATGGCTACACCTTC. The chain couples TRBV9 to TRBJ1-2; 7 positions match TRBD1. From germline, CDR1 is SGDLS and CDR2 YYNGEE. V shed 4 bases and J 2 bases; nucleotides not matched to a gene: 11. The CDR3 loop spans 16 amino acids.

The V call is TRBV9, the J call TRBJ1-2, with TRBD1 identical over 7 bases. There are 11 residues in the CDR3. V was clipped by 3 bases and J by 8 bases; unmatched bases: 1. The germline CDR1 and CDR2 sequences are SGDLS and YYNGEE. CDR3 sequence reads: CASSAGGGYTF. The CDR3 DNA reads TGTGCCAGCAGCGCAGGGGGAGGCTACACCTTC.

This sequence joins TRBV3-1 (or the pseudogene TRBV3-2) and TRBJ1-4; 9 positions match TRBD1. Germline V gene sequence: CDR1 LGHDT, CDR2 YNNKEL (reference sequence). CDR3 length: 14 amino acids. Trimming at V came to 2 bases and at J to 5 bases, leaving 0 bases not matched to a gene. The CDR3 spells CASSQTGGNEKLFF. The CDR3 region has the DNA TGTGCCAGCAGCCAAACAGGGGGCAATGAAAAACTGTTTTTT.

The rearrangement uses TRBV19 and TRBJ1-5; D gene unclear. Germline loops: CDR1 LNHDA, CDR2 SQIVND (reference sequence). This CDR3 comprises 18 residues. The germline V and J ends were trimmed by 3 bases and 0 bases, with 18 bases remaining between them. In DNA form, the CDR3 reads TGTGCCAGTAGTATTGGCCCCACGAGCGCTTATAGCAATCAGCCCCAGCATTTT. Its protein is CASSIGPTSAYSNQPQHF.

V and J are TRBV27 and TRBJ1-2; D is unresolved. The length of the CDR3 is 13 residues. V was trimmed by 5 bases and J by 8 bases, leaving 15 bases between them. The V gene's germline CDR1 is MNHEY and CDR2 SMNVEV (reference sequence). The CDR3, as DNA: TGTGCCAGCAGTCCGTCGGTGCGATGGGGCTACACCTTC. It translates to CASSPSVRWGYTF.

This chain links TRBV5-4 with TRBJ1-2, with D maybe TRBD1 (5 bases). The CDR3 runs 14 residues. Trimming stripped 4 bases from V and 4 bases from J, with 14 bases between. Germline loops: CDR1 SGHNT, CDR2 YYREEE (reference sequence). In DNA form, the CDR3 reads TGTGCCAGCAGCCGGGCCGGACATTTCTATGGCTACACCTTC. Amino acid sequence: CASSRAGHFYGYTF.

The table lists this clone with a count of one. This sequence joins TRBV3-1 (or the pseudogene TRBV3-2) and TRBJ2-1; D is perhaps TRBD2 (5 bases). The V end was cut by 1 base, the J end by 5 bases, with 21 bases between. Germline CDR1 and CDR2: LGHDT and YNNKEL (reference sequence). This CDR3 spans 18 amino acids. CDR3 residues: CASSQGWVGGLANNEQFF. CDR3 DNA: TGTGCCAGCAGCCAAGGTTGGGTGGGTGGCCTAGCCAACAATGAGCAGTTCTTC.

The V gene is TRBV5-1, the J gene TRBJ2-1; D possibly corresponds to TRBD2 (6 bases). Per germline, CDR1 SGHRS and CDR2 YFSETQ. Trimming stripped 4 bases from V and 5 bases from J, with 13 bases between. CDR3 length equals 14 residues. The CDR3 DNA sequence: TGCGCCAGCAGCCCCGGGGGAACTGACAATGAGCAGTTCTTC. It yields the protein CASSPGGTDNEQFF.